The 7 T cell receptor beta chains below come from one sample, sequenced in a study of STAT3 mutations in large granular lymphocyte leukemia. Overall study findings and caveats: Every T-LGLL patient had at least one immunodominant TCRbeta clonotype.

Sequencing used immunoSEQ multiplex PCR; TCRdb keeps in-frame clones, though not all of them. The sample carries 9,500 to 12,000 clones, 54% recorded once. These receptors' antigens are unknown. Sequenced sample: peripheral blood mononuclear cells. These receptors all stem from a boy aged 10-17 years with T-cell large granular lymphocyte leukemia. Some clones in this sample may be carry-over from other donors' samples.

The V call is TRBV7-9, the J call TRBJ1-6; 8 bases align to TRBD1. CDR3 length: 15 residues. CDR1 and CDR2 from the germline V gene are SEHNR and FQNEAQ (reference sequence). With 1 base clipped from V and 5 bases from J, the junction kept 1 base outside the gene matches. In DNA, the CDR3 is TGTGCCAGCAGCTTAGAGGACAGGGATAATTCACCCCTCCACTTT. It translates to CASSLEDRDNSPLHF.

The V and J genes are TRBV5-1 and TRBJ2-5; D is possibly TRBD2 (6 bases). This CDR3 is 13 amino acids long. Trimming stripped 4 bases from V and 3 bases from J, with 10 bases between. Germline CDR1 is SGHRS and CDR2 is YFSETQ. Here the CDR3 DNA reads TGCGCCAGCAGCAATAGGAGGGAAGAGACCCAGTACTTC. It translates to CASSNRREETQYF. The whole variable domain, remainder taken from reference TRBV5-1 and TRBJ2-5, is KAGVTQTPRYLIKTRGQQVTLSCSPISGHRSVSWYQQTPGQGLQFLFEYFSETQRNKGNFPGRFSGRQFSNSRSEMNVSTLELGDSALYLCASSNRREETQYFGPGTRLLVL.

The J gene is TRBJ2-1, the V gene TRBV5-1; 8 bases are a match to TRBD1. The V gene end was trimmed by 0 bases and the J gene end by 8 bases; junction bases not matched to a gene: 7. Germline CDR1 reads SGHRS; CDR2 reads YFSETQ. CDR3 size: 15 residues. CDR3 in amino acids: CASSLAGQGRDEQFF. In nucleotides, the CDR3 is TGCGCCAGCAGCTTGGCTGGACAGGGTAGGGATGAGCAGTTCTTC.

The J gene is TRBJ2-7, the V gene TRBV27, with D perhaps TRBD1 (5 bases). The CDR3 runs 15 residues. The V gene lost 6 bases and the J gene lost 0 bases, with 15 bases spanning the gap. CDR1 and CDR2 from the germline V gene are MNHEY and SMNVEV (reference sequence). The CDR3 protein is CASSPVGANSYEQYF. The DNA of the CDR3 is TGTGCCAGCAGCCCCGTAGGGGCCAACTCCTACGAGCAGTACTTC.

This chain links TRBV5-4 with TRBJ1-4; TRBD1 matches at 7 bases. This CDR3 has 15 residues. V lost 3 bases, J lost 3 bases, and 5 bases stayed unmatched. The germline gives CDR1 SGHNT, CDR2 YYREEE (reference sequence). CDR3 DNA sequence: TGTGCCAGCAGCTCGGGACAGCTCCCTAATGAAAAACTGTTTTTT. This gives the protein CASSSGQLPNEKLFF.

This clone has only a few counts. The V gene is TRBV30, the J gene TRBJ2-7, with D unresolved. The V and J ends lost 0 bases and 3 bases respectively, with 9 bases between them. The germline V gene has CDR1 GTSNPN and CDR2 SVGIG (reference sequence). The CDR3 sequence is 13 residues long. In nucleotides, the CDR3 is TGTGCCTGGAGTGTAGGGTCCGGCTACGAGCAGTACTTC. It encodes CAWSVGSGYEQYF.

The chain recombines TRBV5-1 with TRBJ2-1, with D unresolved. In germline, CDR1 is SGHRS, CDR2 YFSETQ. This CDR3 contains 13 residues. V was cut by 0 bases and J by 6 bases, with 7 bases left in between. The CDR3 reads CASSLGPANEQFF. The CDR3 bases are TGCGCCAGCAGCTTGGGCCCCGCCAATGAGCAGTTCTTC.